Sequencing of this T cell receptor beta chain was carried out in a study of beta chain features in type 1 diabetes. On the study more broadly: Regarding age, gender and cell yields, patients proved similar to healthy donors. Study observations and caveats: Shorter TCRB CDR3s, moderately but significantly so, were found in Type 1 diabetes patients in all four CD4+ subsets.

What was sequenced were expressed TCRB transcripts, since all of the isolated RNA had been reverse transcribed. The table came from immunoSEQ multiplex PCR; TCRdb's copy has only in-frame clones and leaves some out. The data hold some 150,000 clones, with about 13% observed a single time. Germline V gives CDR1 MDHEN, CDR2 SYDVKM. Trimming removed 5 bases from V and 5 bases from J, with 12 bases in between. CDR3 length: 13 residues. As for this clone: The target antigen is unknown.

Sequencing used central memory CD4+ T cells from blood. The chain uses TRBV28 and TRBJ2-5, with D perhaps TRBD1 or TRBD2 (6 bases each). This clonotype originated in a man between 18 and 35 years old with type 1 diabetes. CDR3 nucleotide sequence: TGTGCCAGCAGTCAAGGGGGGCGCGAGACCCAGTACTTC. It yields the protein CASSQGGRETQYF.